What follows describes a single T cell receptor (beta chain). Its cognate antigen is unknown. Pooling was applied to second doses at about 4 or about 12 weeks. The protocol was immunoSEQ multiplex PCR, while the TCRdb copy is restricted to in-frame clones and leaves out a portion. The sample includes under 20,000 clones, about four fifths seen only once; the top ten take roughly 23%. These data come from a study of T cell responses to AZD1222 COVID-19 vaccine. Findings of the study overall: Among the donors, most were white British and more were female, and clonal diversity was possibly underestimated. Regions 160-218 and 743-854 dominated among vaccine-associated CD4 TCRs spanning spike. Spike-specific TCR breadth and depth were elevated following two AZD1222 doses.

This CDR3 contains 13 residues. Per the germline V gene, CDR1 is PRHDT and CDR2 is FYEKMQ (reference sequence). Trimming took 2 bases from V and 3 from J, leaving 7 bases between them. The receptor comes from an adult who received the AZD1222 COVID-19 vaccine. The chain carries TRBV13 and TRBJ2-5; tentative D call: TRBD1 (6 bases). The sample in question was peripheral blood, obtained 28 days after the second AZD1222 dose. Written as DNA, the CDR3 is TGTGCCAGCAGCTTACAGGGGAAAGAGACCCAGTACTTC. Amino acid sequence: CASSLQGKETQYF.